The 31 T cell receptor beta chains in this list originate from one sample, sequenced in a study of T cell changes during pregnancy in multiple sclerosis. The method was immunoSEQ multiplex PCR; TCRdb's version includes in-frame clones alone and lacks a portion of them. The data show some 80,000 clones, 90% to 95% seen once. Sequencing used peripheral blood, obtained in the first trimester of pregnancy. The source of these receptors is a female donor with multiple sclerosis, enrolled in a pregnancy study.

This clone was seen just once. The V gene is TRBV19, the J gene TRBJ2-7; 8 nucleotides match TRBD2. CDR1 and CDR2 from the germline V gene are LNHDA and SQIVND (reference sequence). V shed 4 bases and J 4 bases; nucleotides not matched to a gene: 15. The CDR3 consists of 17 residues. The CDR3 bases are TGTGCCAGTAGTAAACCCAGCGGGAGTAAAGGCCGGTACGAGCAGTACTTC. This encodes CASSKPSGSKGRYEQYF.

The rearrangement uses TRBV10-3 and TRBJ2-1; the D is unclear. Germline values: CDR1 ENHRY, CDR2 SYGVKD. The CDR3 is 13 residues long. V shed 3 bases and J shed 0 bases, with 3 bases lying between them. CDR3 DNA: TGTGCCATCAGTGACAGCTCCTACAATGAGCAGTTCTTC. Its protein is CAISDSSYNEQFF.

The chain uses TRBV6-1 and TRBJ2-1, with a tentative D call TRBD1 (5 bases). The CDR3 runs to 17 residues. Germline assignment: CDR1 MNHNS and CDR2 SASEGT. V gave up 0 bases and J gave up 1 base, with 13 bases separating them. CDR3 sequence (DNA): TGTGCCAGCAGTGAAGCCTGGACACTTTTTTCCTACAATGAGCAGTTCTTC. Its translation is CASSEAWTLFSYNEQFF.

CDR3 amino acids: CASSEARAGGEQFF. The CDR3 DNA is TGTGCCAGCAGTGAAGCGAGGGCGGGAGGGGAGCAGTTCTTC. The chain combines TRBV2 with TRBJ2-1; 9 nucleotides align to TRBD2. V lost 0 bases, J lost 10 bases, and 4 bases stayed unmatched. The CDR3 runs 14 residues. CDR1 is SNHLY, CDR2 FYNNEI, per germline.

The chain combines TRBV7-2 with TRBJ2-5; 8 bases agree with TRBD2. The junction had 2 bases not matched to a gene; V was cut back by 2 bases and J by 3 bases. Germline V CDR1 and CDR2: SGHTA, FQGNSA. This CDR3 contains 14 residues. The CDR3 region has the DNA TGTGCCAGCAGCTTATACGGGGGGGAAGAGACCCAGTACTTC. It yields the protein CASSLYGGEETQYF.

The rearrangement uses TRBV12-5 and TRBJ2-1, with 7 positions matching TRBD1. CDR3 size: 14 residues. V dropped 5 bases and J dropped 4; count of bases not matched to a gene: 5. The germline CDR1 and CDR2 sequences are LGHNT and FRNRAP. The CDR3 DNA is TGTGCTAGTGGTCCCGAGGGGGCTTACAATGAGCAGTTCTTC. The encoded protein is CASGPEGAYNEQFF. Combining the CDR3 with reference TRBV12-5 and TRBJ2-1 gives the whole variable domain DARVTQTPRHKVTEMGQEVTMRCQPILGHNTVFWYRQTMMQGLELLAYFRNRAPLDDSGMPKDRFSAEMPDATLATLKIQPSEPRDSAVYFCASGPEGAYNEQFFGPGTRLTVL.

This chain uses TRBV4-1 with TRBJ2-1, with 16 positions matching TRBD2. With V trimmed by 4 bases and J by 3 bases, 6 bases remained unmatched. This CDR3 spans 18 amino acids. The germline V gene encodes CDR1 MGHRA and CDR2 YSYEKL. CDR3 loop: CASSPGLAGGPIYNEQFF. CDR3 coding DNA: TGCGCCAGCAGCCCGGGACTAGCGGGAGGGCCGATCTACAATGAGCAGTTCTTC.

V and J are TRBV27 and TRBJ1-6; D call uncertain. CDR3 length: 17 residues. CDR1 MNHEY and CDR2 SMNVEV come from the germline V gene (reference sequence). The V and J ends lost 2 bases and 5 bases respectively, with 16 bases between them. The CDR3 nucleotides read TGTGCCAGCAGTTTAGGCCTGCGGGTGCTGAATAATTCACCCCTCCACTTT. This encodes CASSLGLRVLNNSPLHF.

The chain has TRBV4-3 and TRBJ2-5; no clear D gene. The V gene lost 0 bases and the J gene lost 4 bases, with 18 bases spanning the gap. This CDR3 has 17 residues. The germline CDR1 and CDR2 sequences are LGHNA and YSLEER. CDR3 coding DNA: TGCGCCAGCAGCCAAGATACCCCCCTAAGCGAACGAGAGACCCAGTACTTC. Amino acid sequence: CASSQDTPLSERETQYF.

The chain uses TRBV5-5 and TRBJ2-1, with 8 nucleotides matching TRBD1. Germline loops: CDR1 SGHKS, CDR2 YYEKEE (reference sequence). The V and J ends lost 4 bases and 1 base, in that order; junction bases with no gene match: 7. The CDR3 has 16 residues. CDR3: CASSRRTGSSYNEQFF. The CDR3 DNA sequence: TGTGCCAGCAGCCGCCGGACAGGGAGTTCCTACAATGAGCAGTTCTTC.

This clone was observed a single time. The rearrangement uses TRBV30 and TRBJ2-3, with 9 bases identical to TRBD2. V was clipped by 1 base and J by 5 bases; unmatched bases: 10. Germline V lookup: CDR1 GTSNPN, CDR2 SVGIG (reference sequence). This CDR3 region has 16 residues. The CDR3 region has the DNA TGTGCCTGGAGTGGGGGGGCTAGCGGGATGAGAGATACGCAGTATTTT. This encodes CAWSGGASGMRDTQYF. Based on the CDR3 plus reference TRBV30 and TRBJ2-3, the full variable domain is SQTIHQWPATLVQPVGSPLSLECTVEGTSNPNLYWYRQAAGRGLQLLFYSVGIGQISSEVPQNLSASRPQDRQFILSSKKLLLSDSGFYLCAWSGGASGMRDTQYFGPGTRLTVL.

CDR3 region: CASSTGQGRNNEQFF. The CDR3 DNA is TGTGCCAGCAGTACAGGACAGGGGCGAAACAATGAGCAGTTCTTC. The chain is built from TRBV7-9 and TRBJ2-1; 9 bases line up with TRBD1. Trimming at V came to 6 bases and at J to 5 bases, leaving 8 bases not matched to a gene. The CDR3 runs to 15 residues. Germline V gene sequence: CDR1 SEHNR, CDR2 FQNEAQ (reference sequence). Looking up the rest from reference TRBV7-9 and TRBJ2-1 gives the full variable domain: DTGVSQNPRHKITKRGQNVTFRCDPISEHNRLYWYRQTLGQGPEFLTYFQNEAQLEKSRLLSDRFSAERPKGSFSTLEIQRTEQGDSAMYLCASSTGQGRNNEQFFGPGTRLTVL.

This rearrangement joins TRBV6-5 to TRBJ2-7; possible D gene TRBD2, 7 bases. The CDR3 loop spans 15 amino acids. Germline V lookup: CDR1 MNHEY, CDR2 SVGAGI. With 2 bases removed from V and 2 bases from J, the gap between germline ends came to 13 bases. This chain's CDR3 is CASSYLAGAPYEQYF. The CDR3 nucleotides read TGTGCCAGCAGTTACCTGGCGGGGGCCCCCTACGAGCAGTACTTC.

This chain joins TRBV6-5 and TRBJ2-5; TRBD2 matches 7 bases. The CDR3 has 15 residues. Per germline, CDR1 MNHEY and CDR2 SVGAGI. After removal of 0 bases from V and 3 bases from J, the junction contained 4 bases not matched to a gene. The CDR3 region is CASSYSAGIKETQYF. CDR3 sequence (DNA): TGTGCCAGCAGTTACTCAGCGGGGATAAAAGAGACCCAGTACTTC.

V and J are TRBV27 and TRBJ2-7, with TRBD1 matching 9 bases. The CDR3 is 14 amino acids. Germline assignment: CDR1 MNHEY and CDR2 SMNVEV (reference sequence). The V and J ends lost 4 bases and 2 bases, in that order; junction bases with no gene match: 3. The DNA of the CDR3 is TGTGCCAGCAGTTGGGGACAGGGCGCCTACGAGCAGTACTTC. This codes for CASSWGQGAYEQYF.

V usage is TRBV25-1 and J usage is TRBJ1-1; 9 nucleotides line up with TRBD1. The germline gives CDR1 MGHDK, CDR2 SYGVNS. This CDR3 region has 15 residues. V trimming: 6 bases; J trimming: 7 bases; junction bases outside the gene matches: 12. This CDR3 is CASRTNRGRGFEAFF. DNA for the CDR3: TGTGCCAGCAGGACCAACAGGGGGCGGGGGTTTGAAGCTTTCTTT.

The chain joins TRBV19 to TRBJ1-5; D is perhaps TRBD1 (5 bases). The CDR3 is 14 residues long. Trimming removed 3 bases at V and 6 bases at J, with 12 bases between. The germline gives CDR1 LNHDA, CDR2 SQIVND (reference sequence). This chain's CDR3 is CASSIRRGAQPQHF. CDR3 DNA sequence: TGTGCCAGTAGTATTAGGAGGGGAGCTCAGCCCCAGCATTTT.

The chain employs TRBV18 and TRBJ1-2, with 7 bases fitting TRBD1. CDR1 and CDR2 (germline): KGHSH, LQKENI. CDR3 length equals 13 residues. After removal of 3 bases from V and 8 bases from J, the junction contained 6 bases not matched to a gene. In nucleotides, the CDR3 is TGTGCCAGCTCACCGAAGGGGGCGCGAGGCTACACCTTC. It is translated as CASSPKGARGYTF.

This chain uses TRBV5-4 with TRBJ2-5; 13 positions agree with TRBD2. Trimming took 3 bases from V and 3 from J; bases not matched to a gene: 5. Germline CDR1 and CDR2: SGHNT and YYREEE (reference sequence). The CDR3 sequence is 16 residues long. For the CDR3, the DNA is TGTGCCAGCAGCTCCCTCGGGACTAGCGGGGAAGAGACCCAGTACTTC. Translating it yields CASSSLGTSGEETQYF.

The rearrangement uses TRBV10-1 and TRBJ2-4; D might be TRBD1 (5 bases). V gave up 4 bases and J gave up 0 bases, with 13 bases separating them. Germline-derived CDR1 and CDR2 are WNHNN and SYGVQD (reference sequence). The CDR3 sequence is 16 residues long. In nucleotides, the CDR3 is TGCGCCAGCAGTGTAAAGGGGCGCCCAGCCAAAAACATTCAGTACTTC. Amino acid sequence: CASSVKGRPAKNIQYF.

The chain couples TRBV5-1 to TRBJ2-2, with 12 bases matching TRBD2. CDR1 is SGHRS, CDR2 YFSETQ, per germline. V was clipped by 5 bases and J by 2 bases; unmatched bases: 1. This CDR3 has 15 residues. In DNA, the CDR3 is TGCGCCAGCAGGGGACTAGCGGGTAACACCGGGGAGCTGTTTTTT. Its protein product is CASRGLAGNTGELFF.

V and J are TRBV5-1 and TRBJ1-5; possibly TRBD1 for D (5 bases). CDR1 and CDR2 from the germline V gene are SGHRS and YFSETQ. V was trimmed by 4 bases and J by 5 bases, leaving 13 bases between them. The length of the CDR3 is 14 residues. CDR3 sequence (DNA): TGCGCCAGCAGCGACCAGGGAGGGGATCAGCCCCAGCATTTT. Its protein is CASSDQGGDQPQHF. Full variable domain (missing parts from reference TRBV5-1 and TRBJ1-5): KAGVTQTPRYLIKTRGQQVTLSCSPISGHRSVSWYQQTPGQGLQFLFEYFSETQRNKGNFPGRFSGRQFSNSRSEMNVSTLELGDSALYLCASSDQGGDQPQHFGDGTRLSIL.

The chain uses TRBV6-5 and TRBJ1-4; TRBD1 matches 8 bases. The V gene's germline CDR1 is MNHEY and CDR2 SVGAGI. This CDR3 spans 15 amino acids. Trimming removed 0 bases from V and 7 bases from J; junction bases left unmatched: 4. CDR3 residues: CASSYSPGGIEKLFF. The DNA of the CDR3 is TGTGCCAGCAGTTACTCGCCAGGGGGCATTGAAAAACTGTTTTTT.

V usage is TRBV5-1 and J usage is TRBJ2-5, with 9 bases that match TRBD1. CDR1 is SGHRS, CDR2 YFSETQ, per germline. The CDR3 consists of 15 residues. The V gene end was trimmed by 4 bases and the J gene end by 5 bases; junction bases not matched to a gene: 9. The CDR3 region has the DNA TGCGCCAGCAGCATGGGACAGGGCCCTCGGGAGACCCAGTACTTC. It codes for CASSMGQGPRETQYF.

This chain links TRBV14 with TRBJ1-4; perhaps TRBD1 as D (5 bases). Looked up from germline, CDR1 is SGHDN and CDR2 is FVKESK. The CDR3 length is 13 residues. Trimming removed 7 bases from V and 7 bases from J, with 13 bases in between. The CDR3 nucleotides read TGTGCCAGCACCCGGGGGGACGGTGAAAAACTGTTTTTT. Translated, it gives CASTRGDGEKLFF.

V and J are TRBV30 and TRBJ1-2; 9 bases align to TRBD1. The CDR3 is 13 amino acids. The germline V gene encodes CDR1 GTSNPN and CDR2 SVGIG (reference sequence). The ends lost 4 bases at V and 6 bases at J; junction bases unmatched: 6. The CDR3 bases are TGTGCCTGGACGATACAGGGGGCGGATGGCTACACCTTC. It specifies CAWTIQGADGYTF.

The rearrangement joins TRBV11-2 to TRBJ2-2, with TRBD2 matching over 9 bases. CDR3 length equals 17 residues. Germline V gene data show CDR1 as SGHAT and CDR2 as FQNNGV. The J segment lost 2 bases and the V segment lost 3 bases, leaving 7 bases of the junction unmatched. The DNA of the CDR3 is TGTGCCAGCAGCTTTTCCTTGCTAGCGGGAAACACCGGGGAGCTGTTTTTT. Its translation: CASSFSLLAGNTGELFF.

J is TRBJ2-2 and V is TRBV7-2, with 11 bases identical to TRBD1. Germline-derived CDR1 and CDR2 are SGHTA and FQGNSA. The CDR3 is 16 residues long. V lost 5 bases and J lost 5; bases outside the gene matches: 7. CDR3 sequence reads: CASSRTGGPRTGELFF. The DNA for the CDR3 is TGTGCCAGCAGCCGGACAGGGGGCCCGCGGACCGGGGAGCTGTTTTTT.

This clone was recorded once. The chain combines TRBV7-9 with TRBJ1-2, with a possible D match to TRBD1 (6 bases). This CDR3 has 14 residues. Germline-derived CDR1 and CDR2 are SEHNR and FQNEAQ (reference sequence). V was pared by 8 bases and J by 5 bases, with 18 bases between. CDR3 in DNA: TGTGCCAGCGAGGGCGTTGACAGGAAGTATGGCTACACCTTC. Its protein is CASEGVDRKYGYTF.

This clone was seen at least ten times. The chain carries TRBV28 and TRBJ1-2; D is unclear. V shed 4 bases and J shed 4 bases, with 4 bases lying between them. Germline values: CDR1 MDHEN, CDR2 SYDVKM. This CDR3 is built from 11 residues. CDR3 protein: CASSSGYGYTF. CDR3 coding DNA: TGTGCCAGCAGTTCAGGCTATGGCTACACCTTC.

The chain carries TRBV7-8 and TRBJ2-7; D unclear. Looked up from germline, CDR1 is SGHVS and CDR2 is FQNEAQ. Trimming took 0 bases from V and 0 from J, leaving 6 bases between them. This CDR3 spans 14 amino acids. The CDR3 sequence is CASSLAQNSYEQYF. CDR3 nucleotides: TGTGCCAGCAGCTTAGCCCAGAACTCCTACGAGCAGTACTTC.